The 14 T cell receptor beta chains reported below all come from one sample, sequenced in a study of blood T cell repertoires in COVID-19. Using immunoSEQ multiplex PCR, the repertoire was profiled, and TCRdb retains in-frame clones only, with some absent. The sample holds some 130,000 clones, roughly 80% seen once. Material: peripheral blood. These receptors originate from a man between 70 and 80 years old with acute or convalescent COVID-19.

This sequence joins TRBV6-6 and TRBJ2-3; 8 positions match TRBD1. This CDR3 comprises 14 residues. The germline V gene encodes CDR1 MNHNY and CDR2 SVGAGI (reference sequence). With V trimmed by 6 bases and J by 2 bases, 4 bases remained unmatched. CDR3: CASRTGGDTDTQYF. DNA of the CDR3: TGTGCCAGCAGAACAGGGGGTGACACAGATACGCAGTATTTT.

The chain uses TRBV6-5 and TRBJ1-2, with D possibly matching TRBD1 (6 bases). Germline V gene data show CDR1 as MNHEY and CDR2 as SVGAGI. The CDR3 has 14 residues. The V gene lost 6 bases and the J gene lost 8 bases, with 19 bases spanning the gap. In DNA form, the CDR3 reads TGTGCCAGCAGCCCCCGAGGGGGGGCGGGGGGCTACACCTTC. Translating gives CASSPRGGAGGYTF.

The rearrangement uses TRBV5-5 and TRBJ2-7; 8 nucleotides align to TRBD1. The V gene's germline CDR1 is SGHKS and CDR2 YYEKEE (reference sequence). J lost 0 bases, V lost 4 bases, and 9 bases had no gene match. This CDR3 spans 16 amino acids. In DNA form, the CDR3 reads TGTGCCAGCAGCGTGCAGGGGGCAGGATACTCCTACGAGCAGTACTTC. Amino acids: CASSVQGAGYSYEQYF.

The V and J genes are TRBV11-2 and TRBJ2-5, with 7 positions matching TRBD2. In germline, CDR1 is SGHAT, CDR2 FQNNGV. The CDR3 is 15 amino acids. Losses at the gene ends were 6 bases for V and 2 bases for J; bases not matched to a gene: 9. For the CDR3, the DNA is TGTGCCAGCAGGACGCGGGGAGCGGGGCAAGAGACCCAGTACTTC. The encoded protein is CASRTRGAGQETQYF.

This chain links TRBV6-2 or TRBV6-3 with TRBJ2-7; D possibly corresponds to TRBD2 (5 bases). V was pared by 0 bases and J by 6 bases, with 15 bases between. CDR3 length: 15 amino acids. Germline CDR1 MNHEY, CDR2 SVGEGT. The CDR3 DNA sequence: TGTGCCAGCAGTTACTCACACGGTTGGGCGGGCGAGCAGTACTTC. Translation: CASSYSHGWAGEQYF.

This clone is a singleton in its sample. This chain joins TRBV3-1 (or the pseudogene TRBV3-2) and TRBJ1-2; D call uncertain. The CDR3 runs to 15 residues. Trimming pared 4 bases from V and 4 bases from J, leaving 16 bases between. Germline CDR1 is LGHDT and CDR2 is YNNKEL (reference sequence). The CDR3, as DNA: TGTGCCAGCAGCCCTACCCCCATCCCTAGCTATGGCTACACCTTC. Protein sequence: CASSPTPIPSYGYTF.

The sample holds a few counts of this clone. The V and J genes are TRBV5-1 and TRBJ2-4; D remains unclear. V lost 2 bases and J 0 bases, leaving 6 bases between the germline ends. CDR1 and CDR2 from the germline V gene are SGHRS and YFSETQ. The length of the CDR3 is 14 residues. This chain's CDR3 is CASSLTVAKNIQYF. The CDR3 DNA reads as TGCGCCAGCAGCTTAACGGTAGCCAAAAACATTCAGTACTTC.

The CDR3 region is CATSDPRGTADTQYF. The CDR3 DNA reads as TGTGCCACCAGTGACCCCCGCGGCACCGCAGATACGCAGTATTTT. The rearrangement uses TRBV24-1 and TRBJ2-3; D unclear. V lost 4 bases and J 4 bases, leaving 14 bases between the germline ends. The CDR3 has 15 residues. CDR1 and CDR2 (germline): KGHDR, SFDVKD.

The V gene is TRBV5-1, the J gene TRBJ1-4, with D unresolved. The CDR3 extends over 15 amino acids. Germline V CDR1 and CDR2: SGHRS, YFSETQ. The ends were cut back, 1 base at V and 4 bases at J, with 11 bases in the middle. The CDR3 sequence is CASSLSGMGNEKLFF. DNA of the CDR3: TGCGCCAGCAGCTTGTCCGGGATGGGTAATGAAAAACTGTTTTTT.

The chain has TRBV9 and TRBJ1-5, with no clear D. Deletions cut 0 bases from V and 11 bases from J, with 15 bases between. The CDR3 extends over 14 amino acids. Germline V gene lookup returns CDR1 SGDLS and CDR2 YYNGEE. CDR3 amino acids: CASSVGPEPQTQHF. CDR3 in DNA: TGTGCCAGCAGCGTAGGTCCCGAACCCCAGACCCAGCATTTT.

This chain joins TRBV18 and TRBJ1-2; tentatively, D is TRBD1 (5 bases). V dropped 3 bases and J dropped 0 bases, with 14 bases sitting between them. Germline V gene sequence: CDR1 KGHSH, CDR2 LQKENI. CDR3 length: 16 residues. The CDR3 sequence: CASSPVVGAANYGYTF. CDR3 DNA sequence: TGTGCCAGCTCACCGGTTGTAGGGGCGGCTAACTATGGCTACACCTTC.

The genes are TRBV6-5 and TRBJ2-3; weak D call: TRBD2 (6 bases). V was trimmed by 6 bases and J by 1 base, leaving 11 bases between them. CDR3 size: 14 residues. Germline CDR1 MNHEY, CDR2 SVGAGI. The CDR3 is CASRLATRTDTQYF. The CDR3 nucleotides are TGTGCCAGCAGACTAGCTACTCGCACAGATACGCAGTATTTT.

The chain couples TRBV18 to TRBJ2-2; perhaps TRBD1 as D (6 bases). Per germline, CDR1 KGHSH and CDR2 LQKENI. V lost 8 bases and J 6 bases, leaving 16 bases between the germline ends. The CDR3 contains 14 residues. CDR3 in DNA: TGTGCCAGCCATAACAGGGTTGGAGCCGGGGAGCTGTTTTTT. Its translation is CASHNRVGAGELFF.

This chain connects TRBV7-9 to TRBJ2-3; TRBD1 agrees at 7 bases. The CDR3 is 14 amino acids. Trimming cost V 5 bases and J 4 bases; bases outside gene matches: 6. Looked up from germline, CDR1 is SEHNR and CDR2 is FQNEAQ (reference sequence). The CDR3 DNA reads TGTGCCAGCAGCCCACAGGGGATCTCAGATACGCAGTATTTT. It specifies CASSPQGISDTQYF.